What follows are 16 T cell receptor beta chains derived from one specimen sequenced in a study of T cells after yellow fever vaccination. TCRdb reprocessed the 5' RACE reads with MiXCR, giving one entry per CDR3 protein. The sample holds a few hundred thousand distinct CDR3 sequences; about 17% are singletons and the top ten take about a sixth. This sample comprised PBMCs, obtained before the yellow fever booster vaccination. Receptors originate from a man younger than 30 who received the YFV17D yellow fever vaccine.

This clonotype was detected a few times. The chain employs TRBV12-3 or TRBV12-4 and TRBJ2-5; 7 nucleotides align to TRBD2. This CDR3 has 13 amino acids. The V segment lost 4 bases and the J segment 5 bases; nucleotides outside the gene matches: 4. The CDR3 here is CASSSTSRETQYF. In DNA form, the CDR3 reads TGTGCCAGCAGTTCGACTAGCAGGGAGACCCAGTACTTC.

This clonotype has more than one count but fewer than ten. The rearrangement links TRBV6-2 or TRBV6-3 to TRBJ1-1; 7 nucleotides line up with TRBD1. Looked up from germline, CDR1 is MNHEY and CDR2 is SVGEGT. CDR3 length: 12 residues. Trimming removed 5 bases from V and 6 bases from J; junction bases left unmatched: 3. CDR3 residues: CASSKTGSEAFF. The DNA of the CDR3 is TGTGCCAGCAGTAAGACAGGGTCTGAAGCTTTCTTT.

In this sample, this clonotype turned up a few times. The chain is built from TRBV28 and TRBJ1-5; D is unresolved. Germline values: CDR1 MDHEN, CDR2 SYDVKM. CDR3 length equals 14 residues. Trimming took off 3 bases at V and 3 bases at J, with 9 bases between the two ends. The DNA for the CDR3 is TGTGCCAGCAGTTTGGCGGGTGACAATCAGCCCCAGCATTTT. Translated, it gives CASSLAGDNQPQHF.

This clonotype was detected only a few times. This chain connects TRBV10-3 to TRBJ2-7, with a possible D match to TRBD2 (7 bases). Germline V CDR1 and CDR2: ENHRY, SYGVKD. This CDR3 spans 13 amino acids. Deletions cut 7 bases from V and 3 bases from J, with 13 bases between. The DNA of the CDR3 is TGTGCCATCAAGGCGGGGGCCTTCTACGAGCAGTACGTC. This translates into CAIKAGAFYEQYV.

This clonotype was seen only a few times. This chain connects TRBV12-3 or TRBV12-4 to TRBJ2-3; TRBD2 aligns across 8 bases. This CDR3 is 15 amino acids long. The ends lost 10 bases at V and 5 bases at J; junction bases unmatched: 14. In DNA, the CDR3 is TGTGCCAACACCCTACCGGGACTAGAAGTAGATACGCAGTATTTT. This codes for CANTLPGLEVDTQYF.

The CDR3 here is CASSPGTGANNEKLFF. For the CDR3, the DNA is TGCGCCAGCAGCCCCGGGACAGGAGCCAACAATGAAAAACTGTTTTTT. The chain links TRBV5-1 to TRBJ1-4; 8 nucleotides align to TRBD1. Germline V gene lookup returns CDR1 SGHRS and CDR2 YFSETQ. The CDR3 length is 16 residues. V dropped 4 bases and J dropped 5; count of bases not matched to a gene: 10.

This clonotype occurred a few times. The chain links TRBV6-5 to TRBJ2-5; TRBD1 or TRBD2 may be the D gene (5 bases each). CDR3 size: 13 residues. Deletions cut 6 bases from V and 5 bases from J, with 13 bases between. Per the germline V gene, CDR1 is MNHEY and CDR2 is SVGAGI. CDR3 residues: CASRGTVSETQYF. CDR3 nucleotide sequence: TGTGCCAGCAGAGGGACGGTTTCTGAGACCCAGTACTTC.

The sample holds a few counts of this clonotype. The J gene is TRBJ2-3, the V gene TRBV6-2 or TRBV6-3; the D gene is possibly TRBD2 (6 bases). The ends were cut back, 7 bases at V and 1 base at J, with 15 bases in the middle. The germline gives CDR1 MNHEY, CDR2 SVGEGT. The CDR3 loop spans 15 amino acids. This chain's CDR3 is CASKRRASGTDTQYF. The CDR3 nucleotides read TGTGCCAGCAAAAGGAGGGCTAGCGGCACAGATACGCAGTATTTT.

This clonotype was counted between two and nine times. This chain links TRBV27 with TRBJ2-3; TRBD2 matches 13 bases. Trimming at V came to 8 bases and at J to 6 bases, leaving 8 bases not matched to a gene. Germline values: CDR1 MNHEY, CDR2 SMNVEV (reference sequence). The CDR3 is 15 amino acids. The CDR3 sequence is CASFNGLAGEDTQYF. CDR3 bases: TGTGCCAGCTTTAATGGACTAGCGGGGGAGGATACGCAGTATTTT.

CDR3 bases: TGTGCCAGCAGCTTGGGAGGGGAAGGGTTCTACGAGCAGTACTTC. Its translation is CASSLGGEGFYEQYF. This rearrangement joins TRBV5-6 to TRBJ2-7; D might be TRBD1 or TRBD2, each matching 5 bases. Germline CDR1 is SGHDT and CDR2 is YYEEEE. CDR3 length: 15 residues. V dropped 0 bases and J dropped 3 bases, with 13 bases sitting between them.

The chain recombines TRBV20-1 with TRBJ1-5, with 8 bases matching TRBD1. Per the germline V gene, CDR1 is DFQATT and CDR2 is SNEGSKA (reference sequence). The CDR3 spans 15 residues. The J segment lost 3 bases and the V segment lost 6 bases, leaving 10 bases of the junction unmatched. CDR3 residues: CSAYPETGVNQPQHF. CDR3 bases: TGCAGTGCGTACCCCGAGACAGGGGTCAATCAGCCCCAGCATTTT.

This clonotype was observed a handful of times. The chain employs TRBV9 and TRBJ2-1, with D possibly matching TRBD2 (6 bases). The germline V gene encodes CDR1 SGDLS and CDR2 YYNGEE. This CDR3 is built from 15 residues. V was trimmed by 2 bases and J by 8 bases, leaving 17 bases between them. DNA for the CDR3: TGTGCCAGCAGCGTTAGCCCTAGCGTTGGGGATGAGCAGTTCTTC. Its translation is CASSVSPSVGDEQFF.

In this sample, this clonotype turned up a few times. The V and J genes are TRBV12-3 or TRBV12-4 and TRBJ1-2; D is possibly TRBD1 (6 bases). With 3 bases removed from V and 7 bases from J, the gap between germline ends came to 15 bases. This CDR3 has 14 residues. The CDR3 coding sequence is TGTGCCAGCAGTTTGTTACAGGGAGTTTCTGGCTACACCTTC. This translates into CASSLLQGVSGYTF.

This clonotype was counted ten times or more. The chain uses TRBV5-6 and TRBJ2-4, with 7 bases fitting TRBD1. J gave up 7 bases and V 4 bases, and 5 bases lay outside the gene matches. Germline V gives CDR1 SGHDT, CDR2 YYEEEE. The CDR3 is 13 amino acids. In DNA, the CDR3 is TGTGCCAGCAGCCTAGACAGGGCGAACATTCAGTACTTC. It specifies CASSLDRANIQYF. The whole variable domain, filled in from reference TRBV5-6 and TRBJ2-4, reads DAGVTQSPTHLIKTRGQQVTLRCSPKSGHDTVSWYQQALGQGPQFIFQYYEEEERQRGNFPDRFSGHQFPNYSSELNVNALLLGDSALYLCASSLDRANIQYFGAGTRLSVL.

This sequence joins TRBV12-3 or TRBV12-4 and TRBJ1-4; D not resolved. This CDR3 spans 12 amino acids. V was shortened by 5 bases and J by 8 bases, with 9 bases between the two germline ends. CDR3 region: CASSEILEKLFF. The CDR3 DNA is TGTGCCAGCAGTGAAATTTTAGAAAAACTGTTTTTT.

This clonotype came up a few times. The chain combines TRBV6-5 with TRBJ2-3; D gene ambiguous. V lost 0 bases and J 3 bases, leaving 7 bases between the germline ends. The CDR3 is 14 amino acids. CDR1 and CDR2 from the germline V gene are MNHEY and SVGAGI. CDR3 nucleotide sequence: TGTGCCAGCAGTTACTCGAGCTTTACAGATACGCAGTATTTT. Encoded protein: CASSYSSFTDTQYF.